The 21 T cell receptor beta chains below were found in one sample sequenced in a study of graft-versus-host responses after intestinal transplantation. These receptors have no known antigen. Measured with immunoSEQ multiplex PCR; TCRdb has only the in-frame clones, and not every one. This repertoire shows 95,000 to 110,000 clones, roughly 93% found once; its top ten account for more than 0.95%. The input for sequencing was unstimulated CD8+ T cells sorted from spleen or lymph node cells, taken before intestinal transplant. These receptors were collected from a human donor who received an intestinal transplant.

This rearrangement joins TRBV30 to TRBJ2-2; 10 bases agree with TRBD1. With V trimmed by 7 bases and J by 3 bases, 11 bases remained unmatched. CDR1 is GTSNPN, CDR2 SVGIG, per germline (reference sequence). The CDR3 totals 16 residues. The CDR3 nucleotides read TGTGCCTTACAAGACAGGGGGCAGATGTACACCGGGGAGCTGTTTTTT. Translated: CALQDRGQMYTGELFF.

The rearrangement joins TRBV19 to TRBJ1-2; 9 positions match TRBD1. Germline assignment: CDR1 LNHDA and CDR2 SQIVND (reference sequence). The CDR3 has 15 residues. V shed 3 bases and J 4 bases; nucleotides not matched to a gene: 6. In DNA, the CDR3 is TGTGCCAGTAGTATGGGGACAGGGATTACCTATGGCTACACCTTC. Its translation is CASSMGTGITYGYTF. The full variable domain, in which reference TRBV19 and TRBJ1-2 provide the parts outside the CDR3, is DGGITQSPKYLFRKEGQNVTLSCEQNLNHDAMYWYRQDPGQGLRLIYYSQIVNDFQKGDIAEGYSVSREKKESFPLTVTSAQKNPTAFYLCASSMGTGITYGYTFGSGTRLTVV.

This chain connects TRBV6-6 to TRBJ2-2, with D tentatively TRBD1 (5 bases). Trimming cost V 7 bases and J 1 base, with 10 bases left between them. Germline V gives CDR1 MNHNY, CDR2 SVGAGI (reference sequence). The CDR3 sequence is 14 residues long. CDR3 DNA sequence: TGTGCCAGCACCGGGCAGGGGAACACCGGGGAGCTGTTTTTT. As protein: CASTGQGNTGELFF.

The rearrangement uses TRBV9 and TRBJ2-7; 8 positions agree with TRBD2. Germline V CDR1 and CDR2: SGDLS, YYNGEE. Trimming at V came to 4 bases and at J to 6 bases, leaving 12 bases not matched to a gene. This CDR3 contains 15 residues. The CDR3 is CASSRTGLVVGEQYF. CDR3 in DNA: TGTGCCAGCAGCCGGACGGGACTAGTAGTTGGCGAGCAGTACTTC.

The gene calls are TRBV20-1 and TRBJ2-1; 9 nucleotides agree with TRBD2. From germline, CDR1 is DFQATT and CDR2 SNEGSKA (reference sequence). V trimming: 6 bases; J trimming: 12 bases; junction bases outside the gene matches: 6. This CDR3 has 11 amino acids. The CDR3 DNA follows: TGCAGTGCGTTAGCGGGGGAGGGGCAGTTCTTC. Its protein is CSALAGEGQFF.

A remark on this clone: A read error may produce the germline difference seen at one junction end. The chain links TRBV7-9 to TRBJ1-2; D gene ambiguous. This CDR3 comprises 11 residues. CDR1 is SEHNR, CDR2 FQNEAQ, per germline (reference sequence). In nucleotides, the CDR3 is TGTGCCAGCAGCTTGGACTATCGCTACACCTTC. Residues: CASSLDYRYTF.

The J gene is TRBJ1-5, the V gene TRBV6-6; 7 bases align to TRBD1. The V gene end was trimmed by 6 bases and the J gene end by 2 bases; junction bases not matched to a gene: 4. In germline, CDR1 is MNHNY, CDR2 SVGAGI (reference sequence). The CDR3 is made up of 14 amino acids. The CDR3 DNA follows: TGTGCCAGCAGCCCCGGGACAGGCAATCAGCCCCAGCATTTT. As protein: CASSPGTGNQPQHF.

V and J are TRBV7-9 and TRBJ2-2; D is possibly TRBD1 (5 bases). CDR3 size: 16 residues. The V end was cut by 1 base, the J end by 1 base, with 10 bases between. Germline V gene sequence: CDR1 SEHNR, CDR2 FQNEAQ (reference sequence). CDR3 bases: TGTGCCAGCAGCTTAGTTCTGGGGCAGAACACCGGGGAGCTGTTTTTT. Its protein product is CASSLVLGQNTGELFF. Looking up the rest from reference TRBV7-9 and TRBJ2-2 gives the full variable domain: DTGVSQNPRHKITKRGQNVTFRCDPISEHNRLYWYRQTLGQGPEFLTYFQNEAQLEKSRLLSDRFSAERPKGSFSTLEIQRTEQGDSAMYLCASSLVLGQNTGELFFGEGSRLTVL.

The rearrangement uses TRBV19 and TRBJ1-2; no clear D. There are 13 residues in the CDR3. From germline, CDR1 is LNHDA and CDR2 SQIVND (reference sequence). Trimming left V 3 bases short and J 5 bases short, with 10 bases between. CDR3 sequence reads: CASSMGVAYGYTF. CDR3 DNA sequence: TGTGCCAGTAGTATGGGTGTGGCTTATGGCTACACCTTC.

The J gene is TRBJ2-1, the V gene TRBV30, with 7 bases aligning to TRBD1. This CDR3 has 12 amino acids. Germline V gives CDR1 GTSNPN, CDR2 SVGIG (reference sequence). J was trimmed by 6 bases and V by 1 base; bases with no gene match: 0. The CDR3 is CAWSAGGNEQFF. DNA for the CDR3: TGTGCCTGGAGTGCAGGGGGCAATGAGCAGTTCTTC.

The V call is TRBV27, the J call TRBJ1-4, with 7 bases identical to TRBD1. The CDR3 runs to 13 residues. The junction had 3 bases not matched to a gene; V was cut back by 8 bases and J by 3 bases. Germline values: CDR1 MNHEY, CDR2 SMNVEV (reference sequence). Here the CDR3 DNA reads TGTGCCAGCCGGGGACAGTCTAATGAAAAACTGTTTTTT. Protein sequence: CASRGQSNEKLFF.

The chain has TRBV11-2 and TRBJ1-6, with TRBD1 as a possible D gene (6 bases). The CDR3 contains 17 residues. Germline values: CDR1 SGHAT, CDR2 FQNNGV. Between the trimmed V and J ends, which lost 8 bases and 0 bases, there was a span of 17 bases. The CDR3 reads CASGRGQPNSYNSPLHF. For the CDR3, the DNA is TGTGCCAGCGGCCGCGGACAGCCAAACTCCTATAATTCACCCCTCCACTTT.

The rearrangement joins TRBV6-4 to TRBJ2-1; maybe TRBD1 (6 bases). The CDR3 sequence is 16 residues long. V was cut by 0 bases and J by 4 bases, with 13 bases left in between. The germline V gene has CDR1 MRHNA and CDR2 SNTAGT. The CDR3 is CASSDSTTGLYNEQFF. CDR3 nucleotide sequence: TGTGCCAGCAGTGACTCGACGACAGGTCTTTACAATGAGCAGTTCTTC.

The rearrangement uses TRBV7-9 and TRBJ2-4; 8 nucleotides agree with TRBD1. J gave up 1 base and V 5 bases, and 7 bases lay outside the gene matches. Germline loops: CDR1 SEHNR, CDR2 FQNEAQ (reference sequence). The CDR3 has 16 residues. For the CDR3, the DNA is TGTGCCAGCAGCCCTCGACAGGGGTACGCCAAAAACATTCAGTACTTC. It yields the protein CASSPRQGYAKNIQYF.

V and J are TRBV10-1 and TRBJ2-1; D not certain. The ends were cut back, 0 bases at V and 5 bases at J, with 11 bases in the middle. Per the germline V gene, CDR1 is WNHNN and CDR2 is SYGVQD (reference sequence). The CDR3 runs 15 residues. CDR3 sequence: CASSESEGIDNEQFF. Here the CDR3 DNA reads TGCGCCAGCAGTGAGTCAGAAGGGATCGACAATGAGCAGTTCTTC.

V gene TRBV6-6 combines with J gene TRBJ2-1; D uncertain. This CDR3 has 14 residues. Germline loops: CDR1 MNHNY, CDR2 SVGAGI (reference sequence). Trimming took 2 bases from V and 0 from J, leaving 5 bases between them. The CDR3 reads CASSYLSSYNEQFF. The CDR3, as DNA: TGTGCCAGCAGTTACCTAAGCTCCTACAATGAGCAGTTCTTC.

This chain joins TRBV27 and TRBJ2-6; D call uncertain. V was clipped by 2 bases and J by 2 bases, with 1 base between them. The length of the CDR3 is 13 residues. The germline CDR1 and CDR2 sequences are MNHEY and SMNVEV (reference sequence). CDR3 region: CASSLAGANVLTF. DNA for the CDR3: TGTGCCAGCAGTTTAGCTGGGGCCAACGTCCTGACTTTC.

This clone occurred once. The rearrangement joins TRBV4-1 to TRBJ1-5; D may be TRBD1 (6 bases). Trimming left V 3 bases short and J 4 bases short, with 10 bases between. CDR3 length equals 14 residues. From germline, CDR1 is MGHRA and CDR2 YSYEKL. CDR3 DNA sequence: TGCGCCAGCAGCCATCACGGGACAAATCAGCCCCAGCATTTT. Amino acid sequence: CASSHHGTNQPQHF.

This chain links TRBV27 with TRBJ2-1; possibly TRBD1 for D (5 bases). The germline CDR1 and CDR2 sequences are MNHEY and SMNVEV (reference sequence). The germline V and J ends were trimmed by 2 bases and 5 bases, with 10 bases remaining between them. The CDR3 spans 14 residues. CDR3 nucleotide sequence: TGTGCCAGCAGTTTAGGGGCTCTAAACAATGAGCAGTTCTTC. This encodes CASSLGALNNEQFF.

The chain has TRBV6-1 and TRBJ2-7; D unresolved. CDR3 size: 12 residues. Trimming took off 7 bases at V and 3 bases at J, with 10 bases between the two ends. Germline values: CDR1 MNHNS, CDR2 SASEGT. CDR3 region: CASIDGLYEQYF. The CDR3 bases are TGTGCCAGCATCGATGGGCTCTACGAGCAGTACTTC.

In this sample, this clone turned up a few times. The gene calls are TRBV7-9 and TRBJ1-1; no reliable D call. CDR1 and CDR2 (germline): SEHNR, FQNEAQ (reference sequence). The germline V and J ends were trimmed by 5 bases and 6 bases, with 16 bases remaining between them. CDR3 length equals 14 residues. The CDR3 reads CASSPTTTRAEAFF. The CDR3 DNA follows: TGTGCCAGCAGCCCGACGACTACTAGGGCTGAAGCTTTCTTT.